Sequencing of this T cell receptor (beta chain) was carried out in a study of CD4 and CD8 cells across lung adenocarcinoma regions. The patients had localized lung adenocarcinoma, a non-small cell subtype. TCRdb re-called the PCR reads through MiXCR, storing one row per CDR3 protein. The sample includes about 19,000 distinct CDR3 sequences, 50% to 55% of them seen just once. This clonotype rates as large. Per the germline V gene, CDR1 is MNHEY and CDR2 is SVGAGI. Germline trimming cut 7 bases from V and 10 bases from J; bases unmatched to any gene: 10. The length of the CDR3 is 15 residues. This chain joins TRBV6-5 and TRBJ2-1; 13 bases are shared with TRBD2. The sequence was collected from a female donor with lung adenocarcinoma. The CD4 and CD8 labels of this study may be unreliable. Sequencing was done on a sample of CD8+ T cells from the center of a lung tumor. CDR3 DNA sequence: TGTGCCAGCAAACTAGCGGGAGGGCCCATTTCCGAGCAGTTCTTC. Amino acid sequence: CASKLAGGPISEQFF.